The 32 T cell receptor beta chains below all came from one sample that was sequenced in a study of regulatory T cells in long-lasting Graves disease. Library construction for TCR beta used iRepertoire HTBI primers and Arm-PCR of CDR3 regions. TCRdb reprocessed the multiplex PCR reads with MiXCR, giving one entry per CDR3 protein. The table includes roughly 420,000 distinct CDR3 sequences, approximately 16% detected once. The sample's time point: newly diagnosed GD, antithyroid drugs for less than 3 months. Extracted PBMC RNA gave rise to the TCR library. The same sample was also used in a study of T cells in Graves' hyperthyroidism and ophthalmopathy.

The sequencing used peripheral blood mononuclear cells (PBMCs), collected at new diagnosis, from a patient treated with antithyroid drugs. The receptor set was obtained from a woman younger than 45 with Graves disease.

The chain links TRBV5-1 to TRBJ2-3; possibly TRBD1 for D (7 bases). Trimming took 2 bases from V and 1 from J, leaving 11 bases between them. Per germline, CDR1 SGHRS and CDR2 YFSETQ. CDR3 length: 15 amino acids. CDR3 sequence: CASSFDREGTDTQYF. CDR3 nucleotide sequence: TGCGCCAGCAGCTTCGACAGGGAGGGCACAGATACGCAGTATTTT.

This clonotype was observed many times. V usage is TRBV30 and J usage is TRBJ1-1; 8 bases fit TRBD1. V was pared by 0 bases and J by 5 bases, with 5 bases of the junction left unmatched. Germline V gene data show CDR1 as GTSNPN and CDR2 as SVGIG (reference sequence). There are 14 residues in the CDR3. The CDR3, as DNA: TGTGCCTGGAGTGTAGCAGGGGGCAGGACTGAAGCTTTCTTT. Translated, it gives CAWSVAGGRTEAFF.

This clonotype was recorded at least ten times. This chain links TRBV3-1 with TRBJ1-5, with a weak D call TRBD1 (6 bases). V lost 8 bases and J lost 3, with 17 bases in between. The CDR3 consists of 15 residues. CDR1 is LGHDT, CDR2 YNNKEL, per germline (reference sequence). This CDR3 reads CASGDGGPTNQPQHF. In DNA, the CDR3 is TGTGCCAGCGGCGACGGGGGGCCGACCAATCAGCCCCAGCATTTT.

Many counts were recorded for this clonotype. In DNA, the CDR3 is TGTGCCAGCAGTTTATCTGGGGACACCCCGTACAATCAGCCCCAGCATTTT. Its translation: CASSLSGDTPYNQPQHF. This chain joins TRBV27 and TRBJ1-5; D perhaps matches TRBD1 (6 bases). This CDR3 comprises 17 residues. V was clipped by 0 bases and J by 3 bases, with 15 bases between them. CDR1 MNHEY and CDR2 SMNVEV come from the germline V gene (reference sequence).

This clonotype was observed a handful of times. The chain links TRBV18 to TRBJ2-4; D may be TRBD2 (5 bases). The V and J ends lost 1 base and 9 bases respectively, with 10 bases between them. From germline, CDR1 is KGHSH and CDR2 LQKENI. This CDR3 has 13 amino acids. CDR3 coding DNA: TGTGCCAGCTCACCACGGTCCCGGGGCATTCAGTACTTC. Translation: CASSPRSRGIQYF.

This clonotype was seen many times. CDR3 protein: CASSSLGGSTDTQYF. DNA for the CDR3: TGTGCCAGCAGCAGCCTAGGAGGGTCCACAGATACGCAGTATTTT. The chain carries TRBV7-9 and TRBJ2-3; tentatively, D is TRBD2 (6 bases). The germline V gene has CDR1 SEHNR and CDR2 FQNEAQ (reference sequence). V was clipped by 5 bases and J by 2 bases, with 14 bases between them. The CDR3 totals 15 residues.

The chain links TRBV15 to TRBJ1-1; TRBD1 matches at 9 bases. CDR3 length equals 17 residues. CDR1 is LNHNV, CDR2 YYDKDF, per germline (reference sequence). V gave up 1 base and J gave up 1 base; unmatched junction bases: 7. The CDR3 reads CATSRAVLGQGNTEAFF. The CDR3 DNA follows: TGTGCCACCAGCAGAGCTGTCTTGGGACAGGGGAACACTGAAGCTTTCTTT.

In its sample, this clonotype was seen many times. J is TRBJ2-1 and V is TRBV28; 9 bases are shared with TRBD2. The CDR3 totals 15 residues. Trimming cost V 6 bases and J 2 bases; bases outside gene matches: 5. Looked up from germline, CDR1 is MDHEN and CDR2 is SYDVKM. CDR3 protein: CASSSGLAAYNEQFF. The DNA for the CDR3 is TGTGCCAGCAGCTCGGGACTAGCTGCCTACAATGAGCAGTTCTTC.

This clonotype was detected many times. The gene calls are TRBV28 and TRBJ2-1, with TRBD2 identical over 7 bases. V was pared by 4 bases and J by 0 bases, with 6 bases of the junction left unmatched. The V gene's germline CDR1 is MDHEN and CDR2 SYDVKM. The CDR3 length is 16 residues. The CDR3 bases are TGTGCCAGCAGTTCCCATAGCGGGTTCTCCTACAATGAGCAGTTCTTC. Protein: CASSSHSGFSYNEQFF.

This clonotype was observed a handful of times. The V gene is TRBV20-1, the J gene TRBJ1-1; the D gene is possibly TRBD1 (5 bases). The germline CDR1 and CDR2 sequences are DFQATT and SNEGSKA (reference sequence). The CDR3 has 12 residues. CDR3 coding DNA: TGCAGCCCCATTTCTGGGACCACTGAAGCTTTCTTT. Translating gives CSPISGTTEAFF.

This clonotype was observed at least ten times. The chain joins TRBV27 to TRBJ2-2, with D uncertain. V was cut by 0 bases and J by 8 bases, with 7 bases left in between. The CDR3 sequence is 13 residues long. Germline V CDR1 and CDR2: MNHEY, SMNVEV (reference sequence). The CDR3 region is CASSLSVSGELFF. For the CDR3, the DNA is TGTGCCAGCAGTTTATCCGTCAGTGGGGAGCTGTTTTTT.

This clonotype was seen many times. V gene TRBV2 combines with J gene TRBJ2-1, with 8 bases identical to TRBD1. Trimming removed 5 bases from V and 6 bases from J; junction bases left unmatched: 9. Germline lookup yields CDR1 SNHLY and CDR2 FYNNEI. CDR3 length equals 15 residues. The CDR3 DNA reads TGTGCCAGCAGTCTGGACAGGGTTGAGGCCAATGAGCAGTTCTTC. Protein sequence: CASSLDRVEANEQFF.

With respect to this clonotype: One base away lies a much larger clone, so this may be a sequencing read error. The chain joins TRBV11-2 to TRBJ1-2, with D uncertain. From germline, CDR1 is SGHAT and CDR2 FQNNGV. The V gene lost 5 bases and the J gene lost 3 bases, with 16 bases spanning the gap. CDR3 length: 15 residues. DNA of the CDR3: TGTGCCAGCAGCCCAACCGGAGGTTCTCACTATGGCTACACCTTC. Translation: CASSPTGGSHYGYTF.

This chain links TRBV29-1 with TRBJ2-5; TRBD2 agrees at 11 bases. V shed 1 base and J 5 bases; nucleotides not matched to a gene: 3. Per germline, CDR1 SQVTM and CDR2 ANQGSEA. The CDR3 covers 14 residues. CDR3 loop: CSVEVAGGWETQYF. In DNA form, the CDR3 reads TGCAGCGTTGAAGTAGCGGGAGGGTGGGAGACCCAGTACTTC. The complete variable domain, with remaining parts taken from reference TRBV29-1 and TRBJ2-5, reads SAVISQKPSRDICQRGTSLTIQCQVDSQVTMMFWYRQQPGQSLTLIATANQGSEATYESGFVIDKFPISRPNLTFSTLTVSNMSPEDSSIYLCSVEVAGGWETQYFGPGTRLLVL.

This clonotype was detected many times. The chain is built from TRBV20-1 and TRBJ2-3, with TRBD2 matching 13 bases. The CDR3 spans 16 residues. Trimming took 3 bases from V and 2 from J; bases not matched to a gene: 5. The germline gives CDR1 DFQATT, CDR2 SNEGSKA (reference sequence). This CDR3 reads CSARDGLAGATDTQYF. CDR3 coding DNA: TGCAGTGCTAGGGATGGACTAGCGGGAGCCACAGATACGCAGTATTTT.

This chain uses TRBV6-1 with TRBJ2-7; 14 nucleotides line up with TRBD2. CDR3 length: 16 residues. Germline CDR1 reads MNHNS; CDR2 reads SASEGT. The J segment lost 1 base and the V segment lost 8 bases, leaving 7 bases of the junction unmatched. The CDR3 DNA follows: TGTGCCAGCTGTGGACTAGCGGGAGGCCTATCCTACGAGCAGTACTTC. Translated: CASCGLAGGLSYEQYF.

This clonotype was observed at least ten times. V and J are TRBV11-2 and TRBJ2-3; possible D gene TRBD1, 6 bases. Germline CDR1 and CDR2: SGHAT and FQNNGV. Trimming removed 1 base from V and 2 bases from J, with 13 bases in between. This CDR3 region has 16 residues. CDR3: CASSLVSGQITDTQYF. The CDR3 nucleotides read TGTGCCAGCAGCTTAGTATCTGGACAGATCACAGATACGCAGTATTTT.

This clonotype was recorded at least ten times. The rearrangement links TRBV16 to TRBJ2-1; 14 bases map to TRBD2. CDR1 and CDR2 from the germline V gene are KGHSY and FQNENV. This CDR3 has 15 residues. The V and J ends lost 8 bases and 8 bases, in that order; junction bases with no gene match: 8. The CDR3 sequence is CASGQGTSGSDEQFF. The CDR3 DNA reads TGTGCCAGCGGTCAGGGGACTAGCGGGAGCGATGAGCAGTTCTTC.

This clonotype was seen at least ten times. This CDR3 is CSASPDRTSSYEQYF. Written as DNA, the CDR3 is TGCAGTGCTAGCCCGGACAGAACCTCCTCCTACGAGCAGTACTTC. This chain connects TRBV20-1 to TRBJ2-7; D possibly corresponds to TRBD1 (6 bases). This CDR3 region has 15 residues. V shed 3 bases and J shed 0 bases, with 15 bases lying between them. Germline CDR1 is DFQATT and CDR2 is SNEGSKA (reference sequence).

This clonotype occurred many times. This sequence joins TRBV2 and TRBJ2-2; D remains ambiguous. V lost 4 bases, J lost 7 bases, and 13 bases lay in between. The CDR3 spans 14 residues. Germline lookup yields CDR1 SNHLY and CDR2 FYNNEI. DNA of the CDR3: TGTGCCAGCAGTGGTGCGCGAAATGACGGGGAGCTGTTTTTT. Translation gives CASSGARNDGELFF. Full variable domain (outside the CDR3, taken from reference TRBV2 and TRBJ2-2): EPEVTQTPSHQVTQMGQEVILRCVPISNHLYFYWYRQILGQKVEFLVSFYNNEISEKSEIFDDQFSVERPDGSNFTLKIRSTKLEDSAMYFCASSGARNDGELFFGEGSRLTVL.

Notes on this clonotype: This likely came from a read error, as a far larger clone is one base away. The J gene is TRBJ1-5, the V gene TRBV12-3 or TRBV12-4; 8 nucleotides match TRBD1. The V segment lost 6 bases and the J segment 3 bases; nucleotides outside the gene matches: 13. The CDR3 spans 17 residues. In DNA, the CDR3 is TGTGCCAGCAGCTCACGCCTGACAGGGGCCAACAATCAGCCCCAGCATTTT. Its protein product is CASSSRLTGANNQPQHF.

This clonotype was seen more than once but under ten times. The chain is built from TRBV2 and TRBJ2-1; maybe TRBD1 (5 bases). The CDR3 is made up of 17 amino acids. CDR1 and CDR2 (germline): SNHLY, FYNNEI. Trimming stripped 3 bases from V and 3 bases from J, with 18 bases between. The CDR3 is CASSDMGRRPFYNEQFF. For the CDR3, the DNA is TGTGCCAGCAGTGATATGGGGCGTAGACCCTTCTACAATGAGCAGTTCTTC.

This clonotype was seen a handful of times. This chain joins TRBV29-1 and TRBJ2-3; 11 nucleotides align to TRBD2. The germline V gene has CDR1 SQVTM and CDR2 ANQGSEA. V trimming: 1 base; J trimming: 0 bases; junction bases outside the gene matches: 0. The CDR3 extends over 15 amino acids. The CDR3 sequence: CSVEGTSGSTDTQYF. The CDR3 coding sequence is TGCAGCGTTGAAGGGACTAGCGGGAGCACAGATACGCAGTATTTT.

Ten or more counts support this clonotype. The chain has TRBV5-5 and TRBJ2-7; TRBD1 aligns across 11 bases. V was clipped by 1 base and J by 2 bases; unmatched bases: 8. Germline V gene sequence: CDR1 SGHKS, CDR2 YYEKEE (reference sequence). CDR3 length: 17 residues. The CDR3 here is CASSLKGPGQGAYEQYF. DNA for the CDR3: TGTGCCAGCAGCTTGAAGGGCCCGGGACAGGGGGCCTACGAGCAGTACTTC.

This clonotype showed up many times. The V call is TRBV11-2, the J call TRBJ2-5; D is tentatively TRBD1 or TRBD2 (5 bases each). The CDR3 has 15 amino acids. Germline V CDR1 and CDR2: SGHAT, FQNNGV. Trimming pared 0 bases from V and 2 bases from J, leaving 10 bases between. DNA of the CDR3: TGTGCCAGCAGCTTAGACGGGACCCGTCAAGAGACCCAGTACTTC. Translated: CASSLDGTRQETQYF.

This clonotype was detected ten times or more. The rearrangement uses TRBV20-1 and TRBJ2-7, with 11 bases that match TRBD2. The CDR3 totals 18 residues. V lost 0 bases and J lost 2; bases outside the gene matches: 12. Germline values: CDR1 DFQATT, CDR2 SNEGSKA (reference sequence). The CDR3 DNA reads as TGCAGTGCTAGAGATCGGCCTAGCGGGAGGTGGGGGGCCTACGAGCAGTACTTC. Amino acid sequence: CSARDRPSGRWGAYEQYF.

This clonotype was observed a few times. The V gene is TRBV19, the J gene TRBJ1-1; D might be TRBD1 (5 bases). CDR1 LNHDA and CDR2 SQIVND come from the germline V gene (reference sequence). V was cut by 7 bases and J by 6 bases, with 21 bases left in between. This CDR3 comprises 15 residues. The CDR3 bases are TGTGCCAGTACCGTTTTCGGAGGGGCTACCCCTGAAGCTTTCTTT. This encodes CASTVFGGATPEAFF. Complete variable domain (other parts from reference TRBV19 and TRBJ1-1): DGGITQSPKYLFRKEGQNVTLSCEQNLNHDAMYWYRQDPGQGLRLIYYSQIVNDFQKGDIAEGYSVSREKKESFPLTVTSAQKNPTAFYLCASTVFGGATPEAFFGQGTRLTVV.

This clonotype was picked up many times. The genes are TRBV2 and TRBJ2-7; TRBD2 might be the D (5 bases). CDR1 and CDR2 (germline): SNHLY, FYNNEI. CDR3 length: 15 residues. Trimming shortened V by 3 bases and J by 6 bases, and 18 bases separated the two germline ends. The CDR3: CASSDYRLLESEQYF. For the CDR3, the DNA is TGTGCCAGCAGTGATTATAGACTACTAGAGAGCGAGCAGTACTTC.

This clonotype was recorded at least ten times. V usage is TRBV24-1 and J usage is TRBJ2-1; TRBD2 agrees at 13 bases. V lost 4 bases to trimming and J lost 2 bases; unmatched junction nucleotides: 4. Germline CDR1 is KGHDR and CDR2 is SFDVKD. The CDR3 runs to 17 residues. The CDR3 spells CATSEQGLAGTYNEQFF. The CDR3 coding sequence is TGTGCCACCAGTGAACAGGGACTAGCGGGAACCTACAATGAGCAGTTCTTC.

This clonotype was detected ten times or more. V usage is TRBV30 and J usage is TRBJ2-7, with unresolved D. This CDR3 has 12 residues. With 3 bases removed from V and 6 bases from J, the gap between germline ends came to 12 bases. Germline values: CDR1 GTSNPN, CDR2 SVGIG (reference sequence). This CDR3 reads CAWRKAYGEQYF. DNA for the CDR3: TGTGCCTGGAGGAAGGCCTACGGCGAGCAGTACTTC.

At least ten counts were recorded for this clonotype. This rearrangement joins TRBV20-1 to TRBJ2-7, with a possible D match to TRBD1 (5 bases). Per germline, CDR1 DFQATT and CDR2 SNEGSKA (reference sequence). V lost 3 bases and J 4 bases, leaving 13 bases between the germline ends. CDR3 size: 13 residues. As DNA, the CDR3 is TGCAGTGCTAGGAATCAGGGTGGGTACGAGCAGTACTTC. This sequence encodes CSARNQGGYEQYF.

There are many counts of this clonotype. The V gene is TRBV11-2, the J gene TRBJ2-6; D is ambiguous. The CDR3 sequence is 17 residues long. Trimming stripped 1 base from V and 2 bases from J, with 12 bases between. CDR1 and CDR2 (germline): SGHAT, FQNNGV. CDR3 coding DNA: TGTGCCAGCAGCTTAGTTATGGGTTTAACTGGGGCCAACGTCCTGACTTTC. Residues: CASSLVMGLTGANVLTF.